The source of this TCR beta chain is a study of esophageal squamous cell carcinoma under preoperative chemotherapy. Study context: Samples included peripheral blood T cells as well as tumor-infiltrating lymphocytes.

Documented time point: before preoperative PTX-NDP chemotherapy. This clonotype is categorized as medium-sized (0.01 to 0.1%). What it binds is unknown. TCRdb analysed the PCR reads with MiXCR anew, one entry per CDR3 protein. The sample yields about 15,000 distinct CDR3 sequences, roughly half seen once. Study observations and caveats: Clonal contraction, more than amplification, hit abundant clones after paclitaxel-nedaplatin.

V shed 5 bases, J shed 0 bases, and the junction held 9 bases outside the gene matches. The CDR3 loop spans 20 amino acids. This material was acquired from a patient given preoperative chemotherapy. The clonotype was recovered from a human donor with esophageal squamous cell carcinoma. The donor label of this sample is uncertain. This chain uses TRBV12-3 or TRBV12-4 with TRBJ2-6, with 14 bases identical to TRBD2. CDR3 protein: CASSPRTGLAGGSGANVLTF. CDR3 DNA: TGTGCCAGCAGTCCACGAACCGGACTAGCGGGAGGCTCTGGGGCCAACGTCCTGACTTTC.